One sample yielded the 23 T cell receptor beta chains listed below, sequenced in a study of shared clonotypes between healthy human individuals. TCRdb's copy holds only in-frame clones and misses some; the assay was immunoSEQ multiplex PCR. The sample contains approximately 2.1 million clones, over 90% of which appear only once. The sequenced sample consisted of naive CD4+ T cells from PBMCs. Subset of the sample: CD45RA+ positively selected. The receptors stem from a man aged 18 to 30 in good health. Some clones in this sample may be carry-over from other donors' samples.

CDR3 nucleotide sequence: TGTGCCAGCAGGCATCGACAGGTCGGTAGCAATCAGCCCCAGCATTTT. This codes for CASRHRQVGSNQPQHF. This chain links TRBV28 with TRBJ1-5, with a possible D match to TRBD1 (6 bases). V was shortened by 6 bases and J by 0 bases, with 15 bases between the two germline ends. Looked up from germline, CDR1 is MDHEN and CDR2 is SYDVKM. CDR3 size: 16 residues.

V is TRBV28 and J is TRBJ2-4; 9 nucleotides line up with TRBD1. Germline CDR1 is MDHEN and CDR2 is SYDVKM. Trimming took 2 bases from V and 0 from J; bases not matched to a gene: 2. This CDR3 spans 16 amino acids. The CDR3 coding sequence is TGTGCCAGCAGTTTAGGACAGGGGATAGCCAAAAACATTCAGTACTTC. Its protein product is CASSLGQGIAKNIQYF. Drawing the rest from reference TRBV28 and TRBJ2-4, the complete variable domain is DVKVTQSSRYLVKRTGEKVFLECVQDMDHENMFWYRQDPGLGLRLIYFSYDVKMKEKGDIPEGYSVSREKKERFSLILESASTNQTSMYLCASSLGQGIAKNIQYFGAGTRLSVL.

The chain employs TRBV23-1 and TRBJ2-7; possibly TRBD1 or TRBD2 for D (6 bases each). TRBV23-1 is assigned to the ORF class and has an uncertain function. The V gene lost 0 bases and the J gene lost 2 bases, with 8 bases spanning the gap. This CDR3 is built from 14 residues. CDR3 loop: CASSQSGGAYEQYF. CDR3 DNA: TGCGCCAGCAGTCAATCGGGGGGCGCCTACGAGCAGTACTTC.

This clone occurred once. J is TRBJ1-1 and V is TRBV6-6; D is uncertain. V was clipped by 2 bases and J by 1 base, with 11 bases between them. Germline-derived CDR1 and CDR2 are MNHNY and SVGAGI (reference sequence). The CDR3 consists of 15 residues. CDR3 DNA: TGTGCCAGCAGTTACGCGGGGTCCCCGAACACTGAAGCTTTCTTT. This translates into CASSYAGSPNTEAFF.

The chain uses TRBV6-5 and TRBJ1-5; D might be TRBD1 (5 bases). The CDR3 sequence is 15 residues long. CDR1 and CDR2 (germline): MNHEY, SVGAGI. V lost 6 bases and J lost 2, with 14 bases in between. In nucleotides, the CDR3 is TGTGCCAGCAGCTTACTCGGGGCAGGCAATCAGCCCCAGCATTTT. Encoded protein: CASSLLGAGNQPQHF.

The V call is TRBV6-5, the J call TRBJ2-3; D unclear. The germline V and J ends were trimmed by 2 bases and 1 base, with 13 bases remaining between them. This CDR3 has 16 amino acids. Germline V CDR1 and CDR2: MNHEY, SVGAGI. The CDR3 nucleotides are TGTGCCAGCAGTTACGGGCCCGTCCCCGGCACAGATACGCAGTATTTT. This encodes CASSYGPVPGTDTQYF.

The chain uses TRBV27 and TRBJ2-7, with 8 bases lining up with TRBD1. The CDR3 sequence is 14 residues long. Germline V lookup: CDR1 MNHEY, CDR2 SMNVEV (reference sequence). The V gene end was trimmed by 3 bases and the J gene end by 0 bases; junction bases not matched to a gene: 1. CDR3 in DNA: TGTGCCAGCAGTTTTGACAGGGGCTCCTACGAGCAGTACTTC. Encoded protein: CASSFDRGSYEQYF.

The rearrangement joins TRBV5-1 to TRBJ1-3; D possibly corresponds to TRBD1 (5 bases). V dropped 4 bases and J dropped 4 bases, with 15 bases sitting between them. The CDR3 runs to 15 residues. CDR1 and CDR2 from the germline V gene are SGHRS and YFSETQ. The CDR3 sequence: CASSLGTGWGNTIYF. CDR3 nucleotides: TGCGCCAGCAGCCTAGGGACGGGATGGGGAAACACCATATATTTT.

The chain recombines TRBV25-1 with TRBJ2-3; D perhaps matches TRBD1 (5 bases). The CDR3 covers 14 residues. Deletions cut 6 bases from V and 4 bases from J, with 14 bases between. Germline lookup yields CDR1 MGHDK and CDR2 SYGVNS. In DNA form, the CDR3 reads TGTGCCAGCAGGTCAGGGTTGACCTCAGATACGCAGTATTTT. It encodes CASRSGLTSDTQYF.

The gene calls are TRBV10-3 and TRBJ2-1, with TRBD2 identical over 11 bases. CDR1 ENHRY and CDR2 SYGVKD come from the germline V gene. V was clipped by 2 bases and J by 4 bases; unmatched bases: 1. The CDR3 length is 15 residues. CDR3: CAISEPSGGYNEQFF. The CDR3 DNA follows: TGTGCCATCAGTGAGCCTAGCGGGGGGTACAATGAGCAGTTCTTC.

This clone showed up just a few times. This chain uses TRBV6-5 with TRBJ1-1, with D perhaps TRBD1 (6 bases). The CDR3 extends over 14 amino acids. Trimming stripped 6 bases from V and 4 bases from J, with 15 bases between. CDR1 and CDR2 (germline): MNHEY, SVGAGI. CDR3 sequence reads: CASSHREGSTEAFF. The CDR3 bases are TGTGCCAGCAGCCACAGGGAGGGGAGCACTGAAGCTTTCTTT.

Points on this clone: The germline gene is not matched at one end of the junction; a read error may be the cause. V and J are TRBV7-3 and TRBJ2-2; tentatively, D is TRBD1 (5 bases). The CDR3 spans 16 residues. Germline loops: CDR1 SGHTA, CDR2 FQGTGA. The CDR3 nucleotides are TGTGCCAGCAGCCTAACAGGCGGAAGTAGCACCGGGGAGCTGTTTTTT. Its protein product is CASSLTGGSSTGELFF.

About this clone: Additional DNA sequences in this sample encode the identical CDR3. The J gene is TRBJ1-2, the V gene TRBV28; no definite D call. The CDR3 is 12 residues long. With 2 bases removed from V and 5 bases from J, the gap between germline ends came to 6 bases. Germline assignment: CDR1 MDHEN and CDR2 SYDVKM. The CDR3 is CASSLTGYGYTF. CDR3 bases: TGTGCCAGCAGTTTAACCGGTTATGGCTACACCTTC.

This clone was picked up one time. Other DNA sequences in the same sample also yield this CDR3. The V call is TRBV5-1, the J call TRBJ1-3; TRBD1 is a possible D gene (6 bases). The CDR3 is 15 residues long. Germline values: CDR1 SGHRS, CDR2 YFSETQ. Trimming cost V 0 bases and J 0 bases, with 7 bases left between them. The CDR3 protein is CASSLAQGSGNTIYF. CDR3 DNA sequence: TGCGCCAGCAGCTTGGCACAGGGCTCTGGAAACACCATATATTTT.

The V and J genes are TRBV28 and TRBJ2-2; tentatively, D is TRBD2 (5 bases). V was trimmed by 3 bases and J by 8 bases, leaving 10 bases between them. Germline values: CDR1 MDHEN, CDR2 SYDVKM. The CDR3 length is 13 residues. The chain's CDR3 is CASSFGGPGELFF. The CDR3 DNA is TGTGCCAGCAGTTTCGGAGGTCCTGGGGAGCTGTTTTTT.

CDR3 residues: CASSFSGAGSSYTF. The CDR3 DNA reads as TGTGCCAGCAGCTTTAGCGGGGCGGGGAGTAGCTACACCTTC. V gene TRBV7-9 combines with J gene TRBJ1-2; maybe TRBD1 (5 bases). The germline gives CDR1 SEHNR, CDR2 FQNEAQ (reference sequence). The CDR3 spans 14 residues. V was shortened by 3 bases and J by 9 bases, with 17 bases between the two germline ends.

This chain joins TRBV20-1 and TRBJ2-5, with 9 bases matching TRBD2. Germline values: CDR1 DFQATT, CDR2 SNEGSKA (reference sequence). CDR3 length: 10 amino acids. The CDR3 nucleotides are TGCAGAGCGGGAGGAGAGACCCAGTACTTC. Residues: CRAGGETQYF.

In DNA, the CDR3 is TGCGCCAGCAGCTTGGTCTCGCCTGACGAGCAGTACTTC. Translated, it gives CASSLVSPDEQYF. This chain connects TRBV5-1 to TRBJ2-7; no clear D gene. CDR1 is SGHRS, CDR2 YFSETQ, per germline. V lost 0 bases to trimming and J lost 5 bases, with 9 bases between them. The CDR3 is made up of 13 amino acids.

The V gene is TRBV6-5, the J gene TRBJ1-4, with a weak D call TRBD1 (6 bases). Germline CDR1 MNHEY, CDR2 SVGAGI. Trimming stripped 4 bases from V and 10 bases from J, with 16 bases between. The CDR3 runs to 14 residues. CDR3 amino acids: CASSFDRKIRKLFF. DNA of the CDR3: TGTGCCAGCAGTTTTGACAGGAAAATACGAAAACTGTTTTTT.

CDR3 residues: CAAQGPAQETQYF. The CDR3 bases are TGTGCCGCCCAGGGCCCAGCCCAAGAGACCCAGTACTTC. The chain has TRBV10-3 and TRBJ2-5, with a weak D call TRBD1 (5 bases). Germline V lookup: CDR1 ENHRY, CDR2 SYGVKD. This CDR3 has 13 residues. V lost 11 bases to trimming and J lost 1 base, with 14 bases between them.

For this clone: The identical CDR3 is also encoded by other nucleotide sequences in the sample. V gene TRBV7-3 combines with J gene TRBJ2-1; no clear D. Trimming shortened V by 2 bases and J by 6 bases, and 8 bases separated the two germline ends. CDR3 size: 13 residues. Germline CDR1 reads SGHTA; CDR2 reads FQGTGA. The CDR3 DNA sequence: TGTGCCAGCAGCTTAGGGTTAGTCAATGAGCAGTTCTTC. This translates into CASSLGLVNEQFF.

The chain employs TRBV5-4 and TRBJ2-2; the match to TRBD1 covers 7 bases. The junction had 4 bases not matched to a gene; V was cut back by 5 bases and J by 3 bases. The CDR3 spans 14 residues. Per germline, CDR1 SGHNT and CDR2 YYREEE (reference sequence). The CDR3 sequence: CASRWQGDTGELFF. CDR3 nucleotides: TGTGCCAGCAGATGGCAGGGGGACACCGGGGAGCTGTTTTTT. Full variable domain (missing parts from reference TRBV5-4 and TRBJ2-2): ETGVTQSPTHLIKTRGQQVTLRCSSQSGHNTVSWYQQALGQGPQFIFQYYREEENGRGNFPPRFSGLQFPNYSSELNVNALELDDSALYLCASRWQGDTGELFFGEGSRLTVL.

The chain links TRBV6-5 to TRBJ2-1, with D possibly being TRBD1 or TRBD2 (5 bases each). The germline gives CDR1 MNHEY, CDR2 SVGAGI. The CDR3 spans 14 residues. V dropped 2 bases and J dropped 5 bases, with 10 bases sitting between them. The DNA of the CDR3 is TGTGCCAGCAGTTACGGGGGTTATGACAATGAGCAGTTCTTC. Protein: CASSYGGYDNEQFF.